This T cell receptor beta chain stems from a study of post-analysis software for immune sequencing data (dated by TCRdb to about 2015). As for the study more broadly: Disease courses on record covered relapsing-remitting, secondary progressive and progressive-relapsing multiple sclerosis, though some patients had no subtype annotation. The multiple sclerosis patient repertoires were compared with about a dozen previously published healthy control repertoires from donors aged about 6 to 25 years. A subset of samples was prepared in parallel using single-end sample barcoding, then pooled and co-amplified after Illumina adapter ligation. The research as a whole found: The multiple sclerosis patient group was slightly younger than the control group. A handful of TRBV segments, including TRBV5-6, TRBV5-1 and TRBV20-1, were significantly more frequent in patients than controls. Significantly lower normalized Chao1 diversity was found in multiple sclerosis patients than in controls, suggesting substantial peripheral T-cell clonal expansion. Direct clustering with F measure revealed strong co-clustering of samples prepared in the same batch, which led to a batch-effect correction.

The library was built by means of PCR. TCRdb lists the instrument as Illumina HiSeq 2500. Unique molecular identifiers were incorporated into TCR beta cDNA libraries to reduce PCR and sequencing biases. Roughly 0.5 million cDNA molecules were obtained per 1 to 10 million input T cells, so each molecule approximated one T cell. The patient libraries were prepared and sequenced using the same protocol as the earlier healthy control dataset. Samples belonging to the same batch were prepared together, multiplexed and sequenced on a shared HiSeq lane. The published analysis was carried out like this. MIGEC handled the raw barcoded reads, throwing out single-read molecular identifier groups before consensus assembly and CDR3 extraction. VDJtools was used for post-analysis of the clonotype tables, and diversity was normalized by down-sampling every dataset to the size of the smallest sample. Repertoire overlap clustering matched CDR3 amino acid but not nucleotide sequences to correct batch-related cross-sample contamination. Using fastp trimming at Q25 and MiXCR clonotype assembly, TCRdb reanalyzed the public sequencing data and kept in-frame beta chains. For every CDR3 protein sequence, its rows merge into one entry that carries the most common genes and DNA. It is TCRdb's table, rather than the study itself, that gives the V and J calls and clone size. In this sample the table shows some 450,000 distinct CDR3 sequences, around 40% of which occur a single time. About 12% of the sample comes from the top ten.

To demonstrate the VDJtools post-analysis software, TCR beta repertoires were profiled from the peripheral blood of about 13 young patients with multiple sclerosis. The multiple sclerosis patients were children and adolescents between about 6 and 15 years of age. Remarks on this clonotype: No antigen is known for it. The input lacks base qualities; no much larger clone sits a single base away.

The CDR3 holds 17 amino acids from the cysteine to the phenylalanine. CDR3 DNA only is kept here, 51 bases in frame from base 1. After removal of 2 bases from V and 9 bases from J, the junction retains 9 bases not matched to a gene. CDR1 and CDR2 (LGHNA, YSLEER) derive from the germline V gene. The sample consisted of blood. This sequence uses TRBV4-3 and TRBJ2-1, with 14 junctional bases fitting TRBD2. The receptor was derived from a girl aged 10-17 years with multiple sclerosis. The CDR3 amino acid sequence is: CASSQTAGLAGAPEQFF. The DNA sequence is as follows: TGCGCCAGCAGCCAAACTGCGGGACTAGCGGGAGCACCTGAGCAGTTCTTC.